A selection of T cell receptor beta chains follows, all from one sample in a study of cytomegalovirus exposure and HLA in healthy donors. Here immunoSEQ multiplex PCR was the method, and the copy in TCRdb shows in-frame clones only, minus some. Found here are 200,000 to 250,000 clones, about 72% of them singletons; the top ten hold around 4%. Sequencing was performed on PBMCs. The receptors were gathered from a male donor in good health and CMV-seronegative. Both conserved end residues are part of each CDR3. The order of the fields is J gene, V gene, D gene, clone size, CDR3 DNA, CDR3 protein. D genes are given only for firm matches. Some rows mark clone size as missing; the rest say once, few, many or name a class of expanded clone.

>TRBJ2-2|TRBV19|TRBD1|.
TGTGCCAGTACCCCAGGGGGAACAGGGGCCATACTGATGTTTTTT
CASTPGGTGAILMFF
>TRBJ2-5|TRBV7-2|TRBD2|.
TGTGCCAGCAGCTTAGCTGGACTAGCGGGAGGGCCGGGGGAGCAGTACTTC
CASSLAGLAGGPGEQYF
>TRBJ1-2|TRBV20-1|.|.
TGCAGTGCTTCCGGTCGTGGCTACACCTTC
CSASGRGYTF
>TRBJ2-3|TRBV5-1|.|.
TGCGCCAGCTCCACCGGGAAGATGGGAGATACGCAGTATTTT
CASSTGKMGDTQYF
>TRBJ2-7|TRBV30|.|.
TGTGCCTGGAGTGGCTATACCTCCTACGAGCAGTACTTC
CAWSGYTSYEQYF
>TRBJ2-7|TRBV27|.|.
TGTGCAAGGGTTACGATACAGCGGGTCTTGGGTCGTGTCTACGAGCAGTACTTC
CARVTIQRVLGRVYEQYF
>TRBJ2-5|TRBV28|TRBD1|.
TGTGCCAGCAGAGCAAGGTTGGACAGGGGAGAGACCCAGTACTTC
CASRARLDRGETQYF
>TRBJ1-1|TRBV18|TRBD1|.
TGTGCCAGCTCACCTGGACAGGGGAGGAACACTGAAGCTTTCTTT
CASSPGQGRNTEAFF
>TRBJ2-4|TRBV7-6|.|.
TGTGCCAGCAGCTTAGAGAGGGGAGGTAACATTCAGTACTTC
CASSLERGGNIQYF
>TRBJ2-7|TRBV7-6|TRBD2|.
TGTGCCAGCAGCTTAGGCCTAGCGGGAGGCGAGCAGTACTTC
CASSLGLAGGEQYF
>TRBJ1-5|TRBV10-3|TRBD1|few
TGTGCCATCAGTGGCAGGGGGTCCTTCATTTTT
CAISGRGSFIF
>TRBJ2-7|TRBV7-6|.|.
TGTGCCAGCAGCCAGAGGCCAGGGATCAACTACGAGCAGTACTTC
CASSQRPGINYEQYF
>TRBJ2-3|TRBV28|TRBD2|once
TGTGCCAGCACGTCAGAAGCGGGAGTGCGCGATACGCAGTATTTT
CASTSEAGVRDTQYF
>TRBJ2-7|TRBV30|.|.
TGTGCCTGGGAGGTAGGGGTGGGGTACGAGCAGTACTTC
CAWEVGVGYEQYF
>TRBJ2-7|TRBV29-1|.|few
TGCAGCGCCGTTGGCGGGGTCCAATTCAGCTCCTACGAGCAGTACTTC
CSAVGGVQFSSYEQYF
>TRBJ2-2|TRBV18|.|.
TGTGCCAGCTCACCAGTCCCGCAGGTCCCCGGGAACACCGGGGAGCTGTTTTTT
CASSPVPQVPGNTGELFF
>TRBJ1-2|TRBV10-2|.|.
TGCGCCAGCAGTGAGTCGACAAGAGGGGGGGTGAACTATGGCTACACCTTC
CASSESTRGGVNYGYTF
>TRBJ2-2|TRBV19|TRBD1|.
TGTGCCAGTTCGGGACAGCCTAACACCGGGGAGCTGTTTTTT
CASSGQPNTGELFF
>TRBJ2-7|TRBV6-1|TRBD2|.
TGTGCCAGCAGTGAAAATGCGGGAGGGCCTTACGAGCAGTACTTC
CASSENAGGPYEQYF
>TRBJ2-1|TRBV9|.|.
TGTGCCAGCAGCTCGGACTCCAATGATGAGCAGTTCTTC
CASSSDSNDEQFF
>TRBJ1-5|TRBV2|TRBD1|few
TGTGCCAGCAGTGTGGGACAGGGGCCCGATCAGCCCCAGCATTTT
CASSVGQGPDQPQHF
>TRBJ1-6|TRBV6-5|.|.
TGTGCCAGCAGTTACGGGCAGGCTGGGGGGTCACCCCTCCACTTT
CASSYGQAGGSPLHF
>TRBJ1-2|TRBV30|.|.
TGTGCCTGGTTAGGGGGAAAGCCGACTAACTATGGCTACACCTTC
CAWLGGKPTNYGYTF
>TRBJ2-1|TRBV7-2|.|once
TGTGCCAGCAGCTTACTAAGTTTTGAGCAGTTCTTC
CASSLLSFEQFF
>TRBJ2-7|TRBV5-8|TRBD2|once
TGTGCCAGCAGCTTGGGGACTAGCGGGAGGGTAGGATACGAGCAGTACTTC
CASSLGTSGRVGYEQYF
>TRBJ1-2|TRBV4-2|.|.
TGTGCCAGCAGCCAGGGGGCTACCTATGGCTACACCTTC
CASSQGATYGYTF
>TRBJ1-2|TRBV28|TRBD1|.
TGTGCCAGCAGTTTGCCGGGACAGGGCTTCTATGGCTACACCTTC
CASSLPGQGFYGYTF
>TRBJ2-1|TRBV5-1|.|few
TGCGCCAGCAGCTTGGCAGGATGGGGGCGGAATTACAATGAGCAGTTCTTC
CASSLAGWGRNYNEQFF
>TRBJ2-5|TRBV4-2|TRBD1|.
TGTGCCAGCAGCCTGATGACAGGGCAAGAGACCCAGTACTTC
CASSLMTGQETQYF
>TRBJ1-1|TRBV6-1|.|.
TGTGCCAGCAGTGAAAAGGGAGGGGCAACTGAAGCTTTCTTT
CASSEKGGATEAFF
>TRBJ2-7|TRBV27|TRBD1|many
TGTGCCAGCAGCCGCGGGGACAGGGGGTACGAGCAGTACTTC
CASSRGDRGYEQYF
>TRBJ2-5|TRBV29-1|TRBD2|.
TGCAGCGTTGAAGATGAAATCCTAGCGGGAGGGCAAGAGACCCAGTACTTC
CSVEDEILAGGQETQYF
>TRBJ2-1|TRBV5-1|TRBD2|.
TGCGCCAGCAGCTTGCCAAAAAGCGTACTAGCGGGGTATACTGTCGGTGAGCAGTTCTTC
CASSLPKSVLAGYTVGEQFF
>TRBJ2-1|TRBV28|.|.
TGTGCCAGCAGCCTAGTAGAATCCTACAATGAGCAGTTCTTC
CASSLVESYNEQFF
>TRBJ2-1|TRBV7-6|TRBD2|.
TGTGCCAGCAGCATCCAAGCGGGGGCGCTGGGCAATGAGCAGTTCTTC
CASSIQAGALGNEQFF
>TRBJ1-1|TRBV7-3|.|.
TGTGCCAGCAGCCCAAACGGGGGGTCGTCGACTGAAGCTTTCTTT
CASSPNGGSSTEAFF
>TRBJ2-7|TRBV6-6|.|.
TGTGCCAGCACCGATGCCGGTGGTTCCTACGAGCAGTACTTC
CASTDAGGSYEQYF
>TRBJ2-1|TRBV7-2|TRBD1|.
TGTGCCAGCAGCTTATATTCTGGGACAGGCTCCTACAATGAGCAGTTCTTC
CASSLYSGTGSYNEQFF
>TRBJ2-3|TRBV27|TRBD2|.
TGTGCCAGCAGTCCGACTAGCGGGATCTCGCCGGCGGATACGCAGTATTTT
CASSPTSGISPADTQYF
>TRBJ1-1|TRBV5-8|.|.
TGTGCCAGCAGCCGTGTCGCGGGACTTTTAAGAGCTGAAGCTTTCTTT
CASSRVAGLLRAEAFF
>TRBJ2-1|TRBV7-2|TRBD2|.
TGTGCCAGCAGCACCAGTCCTAGCGGGAGCTCCTACAATGAGCAGTTCTTC
CASSTSPSGSSYNEQFF
>TRBJ2-2|TRBV2|TRBD1|.
TGTGCCAGCACCCCACAGGGGCGGAGCGCCGGGGAGCTGTTTTTT
CASTPQGRSAGELFF